A few counts support the clone carrying this TCR beta chain. No antigen is known for it. This sample is drawn from a study of cytomegalovirus exposure and HLA in healthy donors. Study-wide context: Both the 120 validation repertoires and the 666 first-cohort repertoires used the same platform, as reported by a later analysis.

Notes on the study in general: Across donors, most TCRs were seen rarely, yet some public ones were widespread. Listed as cytomegalovirus-associated were roughly 180 TCR beta chains.

Germline V gene data show CDR1 as GTSNPN and CDR2 as SVGIG (reference sequence). The CDR3 has 15 residues. The V gene end was trimmed by 3 bases and the J gene end by 10 bases; junction bases not matched to a gene: 15. Libraries were prepared by immunoSEQ multiplex PCR; TCRdb keeps only in-frame clonotypes and omits some of them. Of some 100,000 clones listed, 85% to 90% are singletons. The donors were part of the approximately 120-subject validation cohort, which stood apart from the roughly 670-subject first cohort. This clonotype was obtained from a woman aged 18-29 years in good health and CMV-seronegative. Sequenced sample: PBMCs. The chain links TRBV30 to TRBJ2-1; 7 bases fit TRBD2. The CDR3 is CAWRTGLGVLEEQFF. The CDR3 DNA sequence: TGTGCCTGGAGAACCGGACTAGGGGTTTTAGAAGAGCAGTTCTTC.